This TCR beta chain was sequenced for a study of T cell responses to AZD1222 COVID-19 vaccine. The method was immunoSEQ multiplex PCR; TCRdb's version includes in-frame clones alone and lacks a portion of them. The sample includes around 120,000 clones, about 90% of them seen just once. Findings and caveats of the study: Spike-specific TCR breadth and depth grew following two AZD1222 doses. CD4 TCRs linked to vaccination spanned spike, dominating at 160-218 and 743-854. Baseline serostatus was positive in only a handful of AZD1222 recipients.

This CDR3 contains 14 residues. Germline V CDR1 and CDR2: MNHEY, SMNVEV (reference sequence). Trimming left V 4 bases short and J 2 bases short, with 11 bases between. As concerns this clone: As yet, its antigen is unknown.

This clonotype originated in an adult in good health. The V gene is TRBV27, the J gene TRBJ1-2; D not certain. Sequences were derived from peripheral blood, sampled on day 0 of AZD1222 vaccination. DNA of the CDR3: TGTGCCAGCAGTTCCCTCATACCCAACTATGGCTACACCTTC. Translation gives CASSSLIPNYGYTF.